The clone carrying this TCR beta chain came up a few times. As yet, its antigen is unknown. The donors were healthy female monozygous twins, three pairs in total. In TCRdb, the 5' RACE reads were re-called with MiXCR into one record per CDR3 protein. The sample has 350,000 to 400,000 distinct CDR3 sequences, around 30% seen once. This specimen belongs to a study of identical twins' blood T cells. Study-level information: About six alpha and about 6 beta libraries together yielded tens of millions of reads. Study-level points and caveats: Shared CDR3 clonotype counts tracked mainly the product of cloneset sizes.

This TCR was sampled from a woman between 18 and 49 years old in good health. Input material: PBMCs.

CDR3 bases: TGTGCCAGCTCTACCGGGACAGGAGGGGCTCAGCCCCAGCATTTT. Translation: CASSTGTGGAQPQHF. V usage is TRBV2 and J usage is TRBJ1-5, with 8 bases that match TRBD1. Trimming at V came to 8 bases and at J to 6 bases, leaving 12 bases not matched to a gene. The germline V gene encodes CDR1 SNHLY and CDR2 FYNNEI. The CDR3 sequence is 15 residues long.